One sample yielded the 12 T cell receptor beta chains listed below, sequenced in a study of T cell responses to AZD1222 COVID-19 vaccine. TCRdb's copy holds only in-frame clones and misses some; the assay was immunoSEQ multiplex PCR. This sample has 170,000 or so clones, with 85% to 95% found just once. This material consisted of peripheral blood, taken on day 0 of AZD1222 vaccination. The receptors here all came from an adult in good health.

The genes are TRBV2 and TRBJ2-5; perhaps TRBD2 as D (6 bases). V gave up 3 bases and J gave up 5 bases, with 10 bases separating them. The CDR3 length is 13 residues. Germline V CDR1 and CDR2: SNHLY, FYNNEI. The CDR3 DNA is TGTGCCAGCAGTGAGGCGGGGAGGGAGACCCAGTACTTC. Its protein product is CASSEAGRETQYF.

This clone came up once. The J gene is TRBJ2-1, the V gene TRBV11-2; tentative D call: TRBD2 (5 bases). V lost 5 bases and J lost 12, with 11 bases in between. Germline loops: CDR1 SGHAT, CDR2 FQNNGV. CDR3 length equals 11 residues. CDR3 protein: CASSETEAQFF. CDR3 DNA sequence: TGTGCCAGCAGCGAAACGGAGGCGCAGTTCTTC.

This rearrangement joins TRBV19 to TRBJ1-6; D may be TRBD1 (5 bases). The CDR3 length is 13 residues. Germline CDR1 LNHDA, CDR2 SQIVND (reference sequence). V gave up 7 bases and J gave up 9 bases, with 13 bases separating them. The CDR3 loop is CASNFRERSPLHF. CDR3 coding DNA: TGTGCCAGTAATTTCAGGGAACGTTCACCCCTCCACTTT. Together with reference TRBV19 and TRBJ1-6, the CDR3 gives the full variable domain: DGGITQSPKYLFRKEGQNVTLSCEQNLNHDAMYWYRQDPGQGLRLIYYSQIVNDFQKGDIAEGYSVSREKKESFPLTVTSAQKNPTAFYLCASNFRERSPLHFGNGTRLTVT.

The chain has TRBV6-1 and TRBJ1-2; D might be TRBD1 (6 bases). This CDR3 has 13 residues. CDR1 is MNHNS, CDR2 SASEGT, per germline. The V end lost 1 base, the J end lost 8 bases, and 11 bases lay between the germline ends. The CDR3 sequence: CASSEGQERGYTF. CDR3 DNA: TGTGCCAGCAGTGAAGGACAGGAGCGGGGCTACACCTTC.

This clone was detected only a few times. The chain recombines TRBV4-1 with TRBJ2-3; D remains ambiguous. CDR1 is MGHRA and CDR2 is YSYEKL in the germline V gene. V was trimmed by 0 bases and J by 0 bases, leaving 13 bases between them. The CDR3 runs 17 residues. Here the CDR3 DNA reads TGCGCCAGCAGCCAAGAAAGTGGCCGGGCCAGCACAGATACGCAGTATTTT. Its translation: CASSQESGRASTDTQYF.

This chain connects TRBV18 to TRBJ2-3, with 11 bases aligning to TRBD2. Unmatched junction bases numbered 1, after V lost 3 bases and J lost 2 bases. In germline, CDR1 is KGHSH, CDR2 LQKENI. The CDR3 extends over 15 amino acids. The CDR3 coding sequence is TGTGCCAGCTCACCGACTAGCGGGGTCACAGATACGCAGTATTTT. Encoded protein: CASSPTSGVTDTQYF.

The chain has TRBV12-3 or TRBV12-4 and TRBJ1-3; D is unclear. This CDR3 has 13 residues. Trimming left V 3 bases short and J 2 bases short, with 5 bases between. The CDR3 bases are TGTGCCAGCAGTTTTGGGGCTGGAAACACCATATATTTT. This translates into CASSFGAGNTIYF.

The CDR3 region is CASRTGAASYEQYF. For the CDR3, the DNA is TGCGCCAGCCGCACAGGGGCCGCTTCCTACGAGCAGTACTTC. The chain carries TRBV5-1 and TRBJ2-7, with 7 bases that match TRBD1. Germline CDR1 reads SGHRS; CDR2 reads YFSETQ. The CDR3 loop spans 14 amino acids. V shed 7 bases, J shed 1 base, and the junction held 8 bases outside the gene matches.

The V call is TRBV15, the J call TRBJ2-7, with D unclear. CDR3 length: 13 residues. The V and J ends lost 0 bases and 4 bases respectively, with 7 bases between them. CDR1 is LNHNV and CDR2 is YYDKDF in the germline V gene (reference sequence). The CDR3 loop reads CATSREDAYEQYF. The CDR3 nucleotides are TGTGCCACCAGCAGAGAGGACGCGTACGAGCAGTACTTC.

This clone has a single count. The chain links TRBV5-6 to TRBJ2-4, with D possibly called TRBD1 or TRBD2 (5 bases each). This CDR3 contains 16 residues. CDR1 is SGHDT and CDR2 is YYEEEE in the germline V gene. V was cut by 0 bases and J by 9 bases, with 19 bases left in between. The CDR3 loop is CASSLGSAGAKSIQYF. The CDR3 DNA sequence: TGTGCCAGCAGCTTGGGTTCCGCCGGGGCGAAGAGCATTCAGTACTTC.

This clone showed up just once. V gene TRBV18 combines with J gene TRBJ2-1; 14 bases line up with TRBD2. Germline CDR1 KGHSH, CDR2 LQKENI. V lost 6 bases to trimming and J lost 6 bases; unmatched junction nucleotides: 16. CDR3 size: 19 residues. CDR3 loop: CASSTNRPTSGGAINEQFF. CDR3 coding DNA: TGTGCCAGCTCTACCAATCGTCCGACTAGCGGGGGGGCCATCAATGAGCAGTTCTTC.

The J gene is TRBJ1-1, the V gene TRBV11-1; tentatively, D is TRBD1 (5 bases). The V gene lost 5 bases and the J gene lost 0 bases, with 16 bases spanning the gap. There are 16 residues in the CDR3. CDR1 is SGHAT and CDR2 is FQDESV in the germline V gene (reference sequence). CDR3 sequence reads: CASSDIRDYMNTEAFF. CDR3 coding DNA: TGTGCCAGCAGCGACATCAGGGACTACATGAACACTGAAGCTTTCTTT. The full variable domain, rest sourced from reference TRBV11-1 and TRBJ1-1, is EAEVAQSPRYKITEKSQAVAFWCDPISGHATLYWYRQILGQGPELLVQFQDESVVDDSQLPKDRFSAERLKGVDSTLKIQPAELGDSAMYLCASSDIRDYMNTEAFFGQGTRLTVV.